Shown below are 2 T cell receptor beta chains from a single sample sequenced in a study of response to subunit inactivated influenza vaccine. Via MiXCR, TCRdb re-called the RT-PCR reads, giving one row per CDR3 protein. In the table there are roughly 500,000 distinct CDR3 sequences, roughly a quarter of which are singletons. These sequences were also reported in another study, on T cells expressing NK-cell markers. That publication notes: A 5'RACE template switching approach incorporating UMIs was used to make TCR beta cDNA.

The specimen comprised CD4+ T cells sorted from PBMCs, sampled 11 to 12 days after vaccination. Receptors were obtained from a man aged 45-60 years who received an inactivated influenza vaccine.

The chain employs TRBV2 and TRBJ2-1, with D possibly matching TRBD1 (6 bases). Trimming took off 7 bases at V and 4 bases at J, with 11 bases between the two ends. This CDR3 has 13 residues. The germline V gene encodes CDR1 SNHLY and CDR2 FYNNEI. The CDR3 bases are TGTGCCAGCACCCGGACAGTTTACAATGAGCAGTTCTTC. Translating it yields CASTRTVYNEQFF.

In this sample, this clonotype turned up many times. The V call is TRBV14, the J call TRBJ1-1, with TRBD1 matching 11 bases. V shed 4 bases, J shed 10 bases, and the junction held 14 bases outside the gene matches. The V gene's germline CDR1 is SGHDN and CDR2 FVKESK. This CDR3 is built from 16 residues. CDR3 region: CASSLNAGTGGFRAFF. For the CDR3, the DNA is TGTGCCAGCAGCCTCAACGCCGGGACAGGGGGTTTTCGAGCTTTCTTT.